This T cell receptor (beta chain) was identified in a study of blood T cell repertoires in COVID-19. Study as a whole: Whether acute or convalescent, the COVID-19 samples came from the United States, Italy and Spain.

The method was immunoSEQ multiplex PCR; TCRdb's version includes in-frame clones alone and lacks a portion of them. The sample shows approximately 300,000 clones, roughly 85% of them seen only once. J lost 4 bases, V lost 4 bases, and 9 bases had no gene match. Germline assignment: CDR1 LGHDT and CDR2 YNNKEL (reference sequence). The CDR3 consists of 15 residues. This clonotype was sampled from a woman between 25 and 40 years old who had been exposed to COVID-19. This chain uses TRBV3-1 (or the pseudogene TRBV3-2) with TRBJ2-7; 8 nucleotides agree with TRBD1. Sample: PBMCs or T cells enriched from blood (not recorded which). The CDR3 nucleotides read TGTGCCAGCAGCCGCTCAGCGACAGGGGTGTACGAGCAGTACTTC. The encoded protein is CASSRSATGVYEQYF.